The entry below describes one T cell receptor (beta chain). Antigen unknown. The sample is drawn from a study of radiation and T cells in renal cell carcinoma. About the study: Nephrectomy followed 15 Gy stereotactic body radiation by 4 weeks.

The repertoire was sequenced with immunoSEQ multiplex PCR; TCRdb's copy has only in-frame clones and lacks some. Here the sample spans about 59,000 clones, around 72% being singletons. The germline V and J ends were trimmed by 0 bases and 9 bases, with 11 bases remaining between them. The CDR3 length is 13 residues. CDR1 LNHNV and CDR2 YYDKDF come from the germline V gene (reference sequence). Study-wide results and caveats: Top tumor clonotypes rose in blood 2 weeks post-radiation, then contracted.

As to time point: baseline pretreatment blood. Treatment meaning: 15 Gy SBRT to primary tumor, nephrectomy 4 weeks later. Serial blood draws occurred at baseline and 2 and 4 weeks post-SBRT. The input for sequencing was blood, taken from a patient whose treatment included radiotherapy and nephrectomy. The chain recombines TRBV15 with TRBJ1-1; D gene uncertain. This TCR was sampled from a man between 60 and 75 years old with renal cell carcinoma. This CDR3 reads CATSRDSRTQAFF. As DNA, the CDR3 is TGTGCCACCAGCAGAGATTCGCGTACGCAAGCTTTCTTT.